This T cell receptor (beta chain) stems from a study of blood T cells in healthy people across ages. The germline V and J ends were trimmed by 4 bases and 4 bases, with 5 bases remaining between them. The CDR3 contains 11 residues. Germline CDR1 and CDR2: DFQATT and SNEGSKA (reference sequence). Next came a second PCR, run for about 6 to 12 cycles, which used a sample-barcoded 5' primer along with a J-beta primer mix. MiXCR was run by TCRdb on the 5' RACE reads, yielding one entry per CDR3 protein. The table shows over 950,000 distinct CDR3 sequences, with about two fifths occurring only once. Sequenced input: blood. The rearrangement joins TRBV20-1 to TRBJ1-3; D call uncertain. The source of this sequence is a man aged 18 to 29 in good health. Written as DNA, the CDR3 is TGCAGTGCTAATTGGGGAAACACCATATATTTT. As protein: CSANWGNTIYF.